This T cell receptor (beta chain) came from a study of cytomegalovirus exposure and HLA in healthy donors. The PCR had 60 Vbeta and 13 Jbeta primers. The data were produced by immunoSEQ multiplex PCR, yet TCRdb's version contains in-frame clones alone and is incomplete. Of some 170,000 clones in the sample, approximately 70% were seen once. The source of this sequence is a human donor in good health. Sample: PBMCs.

CDR3 nucleotides: TGTGCCAGTAGTAAGGGACAGGCTTCAACTAATGAAAAACTGTTTTTT. Protein sequence: CASSKGQASTNEKLFF. The V call is TRBV19, the J call TRBJ1-4; the match to TRBD1 covers 8 bases. Trimming removed 4 bases from V and 0 bases from J; junction bases left unmatched: 4. CDR3 length: 16 residues. Per germline, CDR1 LNHDA and CDR2 SQIVND (reference sequence).